Below, 16 T cell receptor beta chains from the same sample are listed, as sequenced in a study of OX40 agonist ivuxolimab in advanced cancers. The library was built by means of the immunoSEQ multiplex PCR assay. The source is immuneACCESS, and TCRdb retained only in-frame sequences with V and J called. Part of the clones is not carried over; for the studies checked, unresolved V genes explain less than half of this, and the remainder is unexplained. In this sample the table shows tens of thousands of clones, approximately 79% of which occur a single time. The ten largest clonotypes hold approximately 2.4% of the sample. The sequenced sample was CD4+ or CD8+ T cells sorted from blood, obtained in a trial of the OX40 agonist ivuxolimab. All receptors derive from an adult with an advanced solid tumor such as melanoma, head and neck, liver or kidney cancer.

The chain links TRBV6-5 to TRBJ1-1; 7 positions match TRBD1. This CDR3 spans 14 amino acids. Germline-derived CDR1 and CDR2 are MNHEY and SVGAGI. V gave up 6 bases and J gave up 1 base; unmatched junction bases: 5. The CDR3 loop is CASRPGQTNTEAFF. The CDR3 coding sequence is TGTGCCAGCAGGCCGGGACAGACGAACACTGAAGCTTTCTTT.

The CDR3: CASSPFFIDRVNTEAFF. The CDR3 coding sequence is TGCGCCAGCAGCCCTTTTTTTATCGACAGGGTGAACACTGAAGCTTTCTTT. The V call is TRBV4-1, the J call TRBJ1-1, with 7 bases aligning to TRBD1. This CDR3 comprises 17 residues. From germline, CDR1 is MGHRA and CDR2 YSYEKL. After removal of 4 bases from V and 0 bases from J, the junction contained 11 bases not matched to a gene.

The chain combines TRBV9 with TRBJ2-1; perhaps TRBD2 as D (6 bases). CDR1 is SGDLS and CDR2 is YYNGEE in the germline V gene. This CDR3 is 15 amino acids long. Trimming cost V 0 bases and J 4 bases, with 11 bases left between them. CDR3 nucleotides: TGTGCCAGCAGCGTAGCGGGTAGCGGATACAATGAGCAGTTCTTC. Its translation is CASSVAGSGYNEQFF.

This clone occurred a few times. The CDR3 DNA sequence: TGTGCCAGTAGTATCGGGGGAGAGACCCAGTACTTC. This sequence encodes CASSIGGETQYF. This chain links TRBV19 with TRBJ2-5, with D maybe TRBD2 (6 bases). The CDR3 loop spans 12 amino acids. Germline CDR1 LNHDA, CDR2 SQIVND (reference sequence). V was clipped by 3 bases and J by 4 bases, with 6 bases between them.

This chain joins TRBV29-1 and TRBJ2-1; no definite D call. Trimming removed 8 bases from V and 8 bases from J, with 13 bases in between. The CDR3 has 11 amino acids. Per the germline V gene, CDR1 is SQVTM and CDR2 is ANQGSEA. The CDR3 DNA follows: TGCAGCTTCGGATTGCGCGATGAGCAGTTCTTC. Protein product: CSFGLRDEQFF.

The chain couples TRBV18 to TRBJ2-5; D perhaps matches TRBD1 (6 bases). Between the trimmed V and J ends, which lost 0 bases and 7 bases, there was a span of 9 bases. Germline CDR1 is KGHSH and CDR2 is LQKENI. The CDR3 runs 13 residues. The CDR3 DNA is TGTGCCAGCTCACCACCGGACAGCCCGACCCAGTACTTC. It yields the protein CASSPPDSPTQYF.

This clone was seen only once. This rearrangement joins TRBV11-3 to TRBJ1-3, with 7 bases lining up with TRBD1. Germline trimming cut 1 base from V and 0 bases from J; bases unmatched to any gene: 3. In germline, CDR1 is SGHNT, CDR2 YENEEA. The CDR3 is 16 amino acids. The CDR3 reads CASSLVGQSSGNTIYF. The CDR3, as DNA: TGTGCCAGCAGCTTAGTGGGACAGAGCTCTGGAAACACCATATATTTT.

This chain links TRBV6-5 with TRBJ1-1, with 9 bases that match TRBD1. J gave up 5 bases and V 2 bases, and 3 bases lay outside the gene matches. In germline, CDR1 is MNHEY, CDR2 SVGAGI. This CDR3 comprises 14 residues. The CDR3 DNA is TGTGCCAGCAGTTACCGGACAGGGGAGACTGAAGCTTTCTTT. Translating gives CASSYRTGETEAFF.

This chain joins TRBV7-6 and TRBJ2-3, with D uncertain. The ends were cut back, 10 bases at V and 0 bases at J, with 17 bases in the middle. This CDR3 has 15 residues. CDR1 and CDR2 from the germline V gene are SGHVS and FNYEAQ. In DNA, the CDR3 is TGTGCCACCCAGAAGGGCCCTACTAGCACAGATACGCAGTATTTT. It encodes CATQKGPTSTDTQYF.

This chain connects TRBV19 to TRBJ1-2; D is unresolved. The length of the CDR3 is 13 residues. Germline CDR1 is LNHDA and CDR2 is SQIVND (reference sequence). The V and J ends lost 1 base and 8 bases respectively, with 11 bases between them. The CDR3 DNA sequence: TGTGCCAGTAGTATAGCTGTAGGGAACGGCTACACCTTC. Amino acid sequence: CASSIAVGNGYTF.

As to this clone: Other DNA variants within this sample encode the same CDR3. This chain uses TRBV30 with TRBJ1-1; D unresolved. The CDR3 totals 12 residues. Germline lookup yields CDR1 GTSNPN and CDR2 SVGIG (reference sequence). Trimming removed 5 bases from V and 0 bases from J, with 7 bases in between. DNA for the CDR3: TGTGCCTGGGAAGGGATGAACACTGAAGCTTTCTTT. Its translation: CAWEGMNTEAFF.

The rearrangement joins TRBV5-4 to TRBJ2-5, with TRBD2 identical over 10 bases. The CDR3 consists of 16 residues. Germline V lookup: CDR1 SGHNT, CDR2 YYREEE (reference sequence). The J segment lost 5 bases and the V segment lost 0 bases, leaving 7 bases of the junction unmatched. The CDR3 region is CASSLGVAGGQETQYF. CDR3 in DNA: TGTGCCAGCAGCTTGGGGGTAGCGGGGGGTCAGGAGACCCAGTACTTC.

The chain couples TRBV5-1 to TRBJ2-1; 8 bases align to TRBD1. CDR1 is SGHRS and CDR2 is YFSETQ in the germline V gene. The V and J ends lost 5 bases and 7 bases, in that order; junction bases with no gene match: 14. This CDR3 is built from 16 residues. CDR3 coding DNA: TGCGCCAGCAGTCTGGTACCGCCGGGACAGGAAAATGAGCAGTTCTTC. Protein product: CASSLVPPGQENEQFF.

The J gene is TRBJ2-1, the V gene TRBV6-5; D is uncertain. The V gene's germline CDR1 is MNHEY and CDR2 SVGAGI. This CDR3 region has 12 residues. V was clipped by 6 bases and J by 5 bases, with 8 bases between them. Here the CDR3 DNA reads TGTGCCAGCAGACCCTCTAACAATGAGCAGTTCTTC. Amino acids: CASRPSNNEQFF.

V usage is TRBV9 and J usage is TRBJ1-2; D gene ambiguous. With 2 bases removed from V and 2 bases from J, the gap between germline ends came to 7 bases. This CDR3 comprises 13 residues. Germline CDR1 is SGDLS and CDR2 is YYNGEE. The CDR3 is CASSVRPNYGYTF. The CDR3 DNA reads as TGTGCCAGCAGCGTCCGACCGAACTATGGCTACACCTTC.

The chain combines TRBV5-5 with TRBJ1-5; no reliable D call. The CDR3 covers 16 residues. V shed 0 bases and J shed 0 bases, with 10 bases lying between them. Germline CDR1 and CDR2: SGHKS and YYEKEE (reference sequence). CDR3 in amino acids: CASSLAALNSNQPQHF. Here the CDR3 DNA reads TGTGCCAGCAGCTTGGCGGCTTTGAATAGCAATCAGCCCCAGCATTTT.